One sample yielded the 9 T cell receptor beta chains listed below, sequenced in a study of CD8 T cells in ankylosing spondylitis. TCRdb processed the 5' RACE reads anew with MiXCR; each CDR3 protein has one entry. The table records more than 300,000 distinct CDR3 sequences, 9.5% to 13% of them present only once. Sequencing input: blood, either unsorted or a sorted T cell fraction (not recorded which). The receptors stem from a female donor with ankylosing spondylitis or in good health (not recorded which).

This clonotype was found many times. This chain connects TRBV20-1 to TRBJ2-5, with D uncertain. The CDR3 loop spans 12 amino acids. V was trimmed by 3 bases and J by 5 bases, leaving 10 bases between them. Germline CDR1 DFQATT, CDR2 SNEGSKA (reference sequence). As DNA, the CDR3 is TGCAGTGCTAGGGCCGGTAGGGAGACCCAGTACTTC. Protein: CSARAGRETQYF.

The CDR3 is CATRRQVNTPDTQYF. DNA of the CDR3: TGTGCCACCCGGCGACAGGTCAATACACCAGATACGCAGTATTTT. This chain connects TRBV27 to TRBJ2-3, with D tentatively TRBD1 (6 bases). V lost 10 bases and J lost 4, with 21 bases in between. The V gene's germline CDR1 is MNHEY and CDR2 SMNVEV (reference sequence). The CDR3 is 15 amino acids.

This clonotype occurred a few times. This chain links TRBV19 with TRBJ1-4, with D perhaps TRBD1 (6 bases). The ends were cut back, 7 bases at V and 6 bases at J, with 6 bases in the middle. Germline assignment: CDR1 LNHDA and CDR2 SQIVND (reference sequence). CDR3 size: 11 residues. The CDR3 DNA reads as TGTGCCAGTAACAGGGATGAAAAACTGTTTTTT. This codes for CASNRDEKLFF. Filled out from reference TRBV19 and TRBJ1-4, the complete variable domain reads DGGITQSPKYLFRKEGQNVTLSCEQNLNHDAMYWYRQDPGQGLRLIYYSQIVNDFQKGDIAEGYSVSREKKESFPLTVTSAQKNPTAFYLCASNRDEKLFFGSGTQLSVL.

Ten or more counts support this clonotype. CDR3 protein: CASSYTGGGSPLHF. CDR3 bases: TGTGCCAGCAGCTATACAGGGGGAGGATCACCCCTCCACTTT. This chain links TRBV11-2 with TRBJ1-6; 8 positions match TRBD1. The trim removed 4 bases at V and 10 bases at J, leaving 6 bases unmatched. The CDR3 is 14 residues long. Germline-derived CDR1 and CDR2 are SGHAT and FQNNGV.

This clonotype was observed at least ten times. The chain has TRBV27 and TRBJ2-7, with 9 bases that match TRBD2. Germline assignment: CDR1 MNHEY and CDR2 SMNVEV (reference sequence). The CDR3 spans 17 residues. V was pared by 4 bases and J by 0 bases, with 10 bases of the junction left unmatched. The CDR3: CASSSPVAGVFSYEQYF. CDR3 sequence (DNA): TGTGCCAGCAGTTCCCCAGTAGCGGGGGTCTTCTCCTACGAGCAGTACTTC.

This clonotype came up many times. The rearrangement joins TRBV7-9 to TRBJ1-1, with a possible D match to TRBD1 (5 bases). V was clipped by 5 bases and J by 4 bases, with 11 bases between them. Germline V gene lookup returns CDR1 SEHNR and CDR2 FQNEAQ (reference sequence). CDR3 length: 13 residues. The CDR3 coding sequence is TGTGCCAGCAGCCATGGGGCAGGCACTGAAGCTTTCTTT. Translated: CASSHGAGTEAFF.

This clonotype was counted many times. The chain employs TRBV20-1 and TRBJ1-1; D is perhaps TRBD1 (5 bases). Germline loops: CDR1 DFQATT, CDR2 SNEGSKA (reference sequence). V was trimmed by 6 bases and J by 5 bases, leaving 16 bases between them. This CDR3 comprises 13 residues. The CDR3 region is CSASPGTYTEAFF. The CDR3 coding sequence is TGCAGTGCGTCACCGGGGACTTATACTGAAGCTTTCTTT.

The chain combines TRBV4-3 with TRBJ2-5; D remains unclear. The CDR3 length is 14 residues. V dropped 0 bases and J dropped 4 bases, with 9 bases sitting between them. The V gene's germline CDR1 is LGHNA and CDR2 YSLEER. The CDR3 sequence: CASSQDLGRETQYF. In nucleotides, the CDR3 is TGCGCCAGCAGCCAAGATCTCGGAAGAGAGACCCAGTACTTC.

This clonotype was detected many times. The chain employs TRBV6-1 and TRBJ1-1; D unclear. The CDR3 totals 13 residues. From germline, CDR1 is MNHNS and CDR2 SASEGT. Trimming removed 8 bases from V and 5 bases from J, with 15 bases in between. The CDR3 DNA sequence: TGTGCCAGCTCTAACCCGATTGGGACTGAAGCTTTCTTT. It specifies CASSNPIGTEAFF.